This T cell receptor (beta chain) was profiled in a study of Ad26.COV2.S vaccination and SARS-CoV-2 variants. At the level of the study: Participant was drawn from the COV1001 Ad26.COV2.S trial arm.

Data came from immunoSEQ multiplex PCR; TCRdb stores just in-frame clones and leaves some out. Of about 260,000 clones listed, 87% are singletons. On this clone itself: Its antigen is as yet unknown.

Whole-study results and caveats: Analyses of TCR breadth and depth may have underestimated total T cell responses. Spike-specific CD8+ and CD4+ T cell responses reportedly showed substantial breadth after vaccination.

The treatment: around 19 received Ad26.COV2.S at low or high dose, single or two shots; five or six received placebo; per-sample allocation not given. After the first vaccine or placebo injection, samples were drawn on day 63. Germline V gene data show CDR1 as SGHTA and CDR2 as FQGNSA. With 5 bases clipped from V and 4 bases from J, the junction kept 3 bases outside the gene matches. CDR3 length: 13 residues. This TCR came from a person aged 18-65 years who received the Ad26.COV2.S COVID-19 vaccine or a placebo. This rearrangement joins TRBV7-2 to TRBJ1-1, with 8 positions matching TRBD1. The specimen comprised peripheral blood, sampled in a trial of Ad26.COV2.S vaccine versus placebo. CDR3 residues: CASSIQGGTEAFF. CDR3 nucleotide sequence: TGTGCCAGCAGCATACAGGGGGGCACTGAAGCTTTCTTT.